At least ten counts were recorded for the clone carrying this T cell receptor (beta chain). The antigen remains undetermined. Library preparation for TCR beta used quantitative 5'-RACE with molecular barcodes. TCRdb re-derived calls from the 5' RACE reads in MiXCR, one entry per CDR3 protein. The table records fewer than 250,000 distinct CDR3 sequences, roughly 25% of them present only once. The sample originates from a study of CD8 T cells in ankylosing spondylitis. Study results and caveats: Enrichment of disease-linked clones was reportedly significant in matched ankylosing spondylitis synovial fluid. Within ankylosing spondylitis blood, a TCR beta motif made up of several highly homologous variants appeared to be characteristic. Clones linked with disease were CD8+ and fairly uncommon in the peripheral blood.

The length of the CDR3 is 11 residues. V was cut by 5 bases and J by 2 bases, with 7 bases left in between. The germline gives CDR1 SQVTM, CDR2 ANQGSEA. This sequence was found in a male donor with ankylosing spondylitis or in good health (not recorded which). The chain couples TRBV29-1 to TRBJ2-7, with D possibly being TRBD1 (6 bases). Sequenced material: blood, either unsorted or a sorted T cell fraction (not recorded which). The CDR3 spells CSVRQAYEQYF. In nucleotides, the CDR3 is TGCAGCGTTAGACAGGCCTACGAGCAGTACTTC.